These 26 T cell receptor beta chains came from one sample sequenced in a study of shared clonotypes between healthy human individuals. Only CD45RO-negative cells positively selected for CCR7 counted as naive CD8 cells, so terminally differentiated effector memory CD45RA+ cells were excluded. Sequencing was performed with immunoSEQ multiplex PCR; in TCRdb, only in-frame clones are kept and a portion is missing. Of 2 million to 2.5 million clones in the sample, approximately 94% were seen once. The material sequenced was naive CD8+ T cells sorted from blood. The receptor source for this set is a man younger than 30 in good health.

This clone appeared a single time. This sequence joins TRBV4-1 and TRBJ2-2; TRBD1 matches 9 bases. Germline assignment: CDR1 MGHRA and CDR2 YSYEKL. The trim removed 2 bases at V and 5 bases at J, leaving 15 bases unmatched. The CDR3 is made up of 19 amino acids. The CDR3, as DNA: TGCGCCAGCAGCCAATATCCCCCCCAGAGGACAGGGGTGACCGGGGAGCTGTTTTTT. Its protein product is CASSQYPPQRTGVTGELFF.

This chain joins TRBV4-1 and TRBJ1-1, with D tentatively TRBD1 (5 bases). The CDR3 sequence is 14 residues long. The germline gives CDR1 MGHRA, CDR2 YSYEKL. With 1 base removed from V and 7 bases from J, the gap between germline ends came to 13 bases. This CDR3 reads CASSQVGDGVEAFF. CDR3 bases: TGCGCCAGCAGCCAAGTAGGGGATGGGGTTGAAGCTTTCTTT.

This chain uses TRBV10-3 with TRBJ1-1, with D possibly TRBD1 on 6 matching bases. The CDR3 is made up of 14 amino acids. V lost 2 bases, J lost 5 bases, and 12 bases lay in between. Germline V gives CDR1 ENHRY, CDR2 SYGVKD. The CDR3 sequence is CAISEGGTGTEAFF. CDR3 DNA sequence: TGTGCCATCAGTGAGGGGGGAACAGGGACTGAAGCTTTCTTT.

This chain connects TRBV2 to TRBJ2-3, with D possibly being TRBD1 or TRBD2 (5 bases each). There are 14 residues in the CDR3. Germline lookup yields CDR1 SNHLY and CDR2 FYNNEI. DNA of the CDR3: TGTGCGTCCTACGGGACCTTCAACACAGATACGCAGTATTTT. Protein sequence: CASYGTFNTDTQYF.

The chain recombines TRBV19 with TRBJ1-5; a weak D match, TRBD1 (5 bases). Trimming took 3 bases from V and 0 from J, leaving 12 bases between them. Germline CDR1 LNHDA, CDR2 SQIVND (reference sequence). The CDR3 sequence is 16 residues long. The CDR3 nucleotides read TGTGCCAGTAGTATGGTTTGGGGGGATAGCAATCAGCCCCAGCATTTT. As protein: CASSMVWGDSNQPQHF.

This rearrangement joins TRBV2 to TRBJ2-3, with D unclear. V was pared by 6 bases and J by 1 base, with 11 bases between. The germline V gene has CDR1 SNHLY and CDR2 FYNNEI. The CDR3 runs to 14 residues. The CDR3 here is CASSGEVGTDTQYF. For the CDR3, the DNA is TGTGCCAGCAGCGGTGAGGTCGGCACAGATACGCAGTATTTT.

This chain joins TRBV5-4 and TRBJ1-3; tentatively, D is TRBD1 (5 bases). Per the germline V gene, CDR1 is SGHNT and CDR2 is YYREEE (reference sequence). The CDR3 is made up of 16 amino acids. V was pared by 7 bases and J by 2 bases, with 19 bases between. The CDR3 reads CASSKPQESPGNTIYF. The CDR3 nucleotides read TGTGCCAGCTCGAAACCACAGGAATCTCCTGGAAACACCATATATTTT.

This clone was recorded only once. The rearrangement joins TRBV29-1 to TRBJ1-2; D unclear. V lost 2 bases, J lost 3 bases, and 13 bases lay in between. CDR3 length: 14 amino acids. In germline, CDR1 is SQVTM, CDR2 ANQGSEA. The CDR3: CSVEPFAQYYGYTF. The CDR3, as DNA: TGCAGCGTTGAACCCTTTGCACAGTACTATGGCTACACCTTC.

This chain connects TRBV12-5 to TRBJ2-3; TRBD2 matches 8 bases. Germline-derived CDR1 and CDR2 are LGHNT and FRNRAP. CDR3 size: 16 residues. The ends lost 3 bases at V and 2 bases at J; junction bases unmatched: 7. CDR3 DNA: TGTGCTAGTGGTTTAGTTGGACTAGCCCTCACAGATACGCAGTATTTT. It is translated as CASGLVGLALTDTQYF.

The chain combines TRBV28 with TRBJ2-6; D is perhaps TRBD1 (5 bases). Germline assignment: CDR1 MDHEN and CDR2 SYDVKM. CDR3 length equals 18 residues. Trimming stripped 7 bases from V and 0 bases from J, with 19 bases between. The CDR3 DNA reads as TGTGCCAGCACTCTAAGGGGTACAGGCTACTCTGGGGCCAACGTCCTGACTTTC. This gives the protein CASTLRGTGYSGANVLTF.

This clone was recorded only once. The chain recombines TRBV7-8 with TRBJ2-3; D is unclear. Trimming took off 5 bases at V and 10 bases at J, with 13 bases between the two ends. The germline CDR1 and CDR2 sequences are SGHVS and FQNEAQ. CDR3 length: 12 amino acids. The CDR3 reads CASSPGSYAQYF. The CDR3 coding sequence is TGTGCCAGCAGCCCCGGGTCTTACGCGCAGTATTTT.

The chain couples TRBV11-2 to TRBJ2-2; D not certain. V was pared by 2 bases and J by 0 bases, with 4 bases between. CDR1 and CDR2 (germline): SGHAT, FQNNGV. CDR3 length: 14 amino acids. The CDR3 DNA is TGTGCCAGCAGCTTAAGTGCGAACACCGGGGAGCTGTTTTTT. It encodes CASSLSANTGELFF.

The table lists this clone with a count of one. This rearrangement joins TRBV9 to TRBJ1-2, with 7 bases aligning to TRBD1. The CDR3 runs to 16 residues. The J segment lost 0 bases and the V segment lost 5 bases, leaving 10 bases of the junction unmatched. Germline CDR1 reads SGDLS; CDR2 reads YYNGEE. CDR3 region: CASSSTGNQANYGYTF. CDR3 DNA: TGTGCCAGCAGTTCGACAGGGAACCAAGCTAACTATGGCTACACCTTC.

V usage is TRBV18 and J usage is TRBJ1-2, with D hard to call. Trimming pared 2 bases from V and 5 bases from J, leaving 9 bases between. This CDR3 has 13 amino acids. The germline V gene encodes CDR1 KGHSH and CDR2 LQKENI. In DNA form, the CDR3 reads TGTGCCAGCTCACCATCTGCGGAATATGGCTACACCTTC. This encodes CASSPSAEYGYTF. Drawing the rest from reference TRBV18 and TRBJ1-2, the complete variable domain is NAGVMQNPRHLVRRRGQEARLRCSPMKGHSHVYWYRQLPEEGLKFMVYLQKENIIDESGMPKERFSAEFPKEGPSILRIQQVVRGDSAAYFCASSPSAEYGYTFGSGTRLTVV.

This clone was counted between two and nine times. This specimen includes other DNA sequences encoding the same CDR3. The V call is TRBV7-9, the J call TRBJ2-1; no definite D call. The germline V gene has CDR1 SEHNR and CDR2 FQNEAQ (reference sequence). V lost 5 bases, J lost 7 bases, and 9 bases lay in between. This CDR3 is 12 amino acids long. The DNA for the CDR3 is TGTGCCAGCAGCCCTGGTGGTAATGAGCAGTTCTTC. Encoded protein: CASSPGGNEQFF.

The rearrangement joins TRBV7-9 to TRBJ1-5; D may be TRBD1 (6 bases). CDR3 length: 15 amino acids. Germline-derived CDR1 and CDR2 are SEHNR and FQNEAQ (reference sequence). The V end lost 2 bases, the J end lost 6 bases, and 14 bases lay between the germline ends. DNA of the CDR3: TGTGCCAGCAGCTTAACTCCAGGGGACGGTCAGCCCCAGCATTTT. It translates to CASSLTPGDGQPQHF.

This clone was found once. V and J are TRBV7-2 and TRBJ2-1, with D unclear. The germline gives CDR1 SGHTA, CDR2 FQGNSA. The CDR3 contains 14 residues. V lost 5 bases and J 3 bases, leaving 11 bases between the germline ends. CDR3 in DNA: TGTGCCAGCAGCCCTGATGGCCTCTACAATGAGCAGTTCTTC. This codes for CASSPDGLYNEQFF. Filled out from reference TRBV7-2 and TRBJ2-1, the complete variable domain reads GAGVSQSPSNKVTEKGKDVELRCDPISGHTALYWYRQSLGQGLEFLIYFQGNSAPDKSGLPSDRFSAERTGGSVSTLTIQRTQQEDSAVYLCASSPDGLYNEQFFGPGTRLTVL.

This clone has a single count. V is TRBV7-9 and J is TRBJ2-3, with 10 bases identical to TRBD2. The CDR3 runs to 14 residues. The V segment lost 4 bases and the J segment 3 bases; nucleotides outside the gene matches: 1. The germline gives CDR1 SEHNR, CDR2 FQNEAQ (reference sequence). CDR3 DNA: TGTGCCAGCAGCTCAGCGGGGGGGACAGATACGCAGTATTTT. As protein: CASSSAGGTDTQYF.

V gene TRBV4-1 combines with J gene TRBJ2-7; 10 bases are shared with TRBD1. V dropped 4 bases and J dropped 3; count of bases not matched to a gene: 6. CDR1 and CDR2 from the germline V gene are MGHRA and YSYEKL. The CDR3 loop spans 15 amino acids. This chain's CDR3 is CASSPIGTGDYEQYF. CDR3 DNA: TGCGCCAGCAGCCCCATTGGGACAGGGGACTACGAGCAGTACTTC.

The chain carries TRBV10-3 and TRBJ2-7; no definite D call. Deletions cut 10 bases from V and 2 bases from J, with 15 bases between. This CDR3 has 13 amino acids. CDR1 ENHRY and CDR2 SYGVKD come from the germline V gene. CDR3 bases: TGTGCCACCTCGATGAGCTTCGCCTACGAGCAGTACTTC. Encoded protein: CATSMSFAYEQYF.

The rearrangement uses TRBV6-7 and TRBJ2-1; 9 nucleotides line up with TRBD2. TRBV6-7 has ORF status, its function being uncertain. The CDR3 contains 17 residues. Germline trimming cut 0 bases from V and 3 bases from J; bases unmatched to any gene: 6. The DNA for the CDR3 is TGTGCCAGCAGTTACTCGGCTAGCGGGGTGATCTACAATGAGCAGTTCTTC. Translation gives CASSYSASGVIYNEQFF.

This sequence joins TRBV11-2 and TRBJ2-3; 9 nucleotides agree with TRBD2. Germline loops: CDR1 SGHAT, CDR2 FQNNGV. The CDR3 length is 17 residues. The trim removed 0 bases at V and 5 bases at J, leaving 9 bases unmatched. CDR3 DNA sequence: TGTGCCAGCAGCTTAGATCTACCTAGCGGGATTGGAGATACGCAGTATTTT. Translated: CASSLDLPSGIGDTQYF.

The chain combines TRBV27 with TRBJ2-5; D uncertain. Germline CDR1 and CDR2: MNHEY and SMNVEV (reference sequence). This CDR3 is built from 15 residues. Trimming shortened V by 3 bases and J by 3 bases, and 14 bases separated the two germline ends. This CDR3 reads CASSFGPGREETQYF. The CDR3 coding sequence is TGTGCCAGCAGTTTTGGTCCAGGCCGAGAAGAGACCCAGTACTTC.

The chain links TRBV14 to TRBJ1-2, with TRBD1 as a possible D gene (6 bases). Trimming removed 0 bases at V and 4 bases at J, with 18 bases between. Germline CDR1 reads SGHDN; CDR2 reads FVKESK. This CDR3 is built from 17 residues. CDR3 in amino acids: CASSQDLRDTISYGYTF. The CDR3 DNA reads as TGTGCCAGCAGCCAAGATCTAAGGGACACAATAAGCTATGGCTACACCTTC.

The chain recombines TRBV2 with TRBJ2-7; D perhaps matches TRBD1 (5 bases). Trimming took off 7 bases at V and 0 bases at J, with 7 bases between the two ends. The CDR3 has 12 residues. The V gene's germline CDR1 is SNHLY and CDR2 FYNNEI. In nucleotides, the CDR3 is TGTGCCAGCAATACAGGCTCCTACGAGCAGTACTTC. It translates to CASNTGSYEQYF.

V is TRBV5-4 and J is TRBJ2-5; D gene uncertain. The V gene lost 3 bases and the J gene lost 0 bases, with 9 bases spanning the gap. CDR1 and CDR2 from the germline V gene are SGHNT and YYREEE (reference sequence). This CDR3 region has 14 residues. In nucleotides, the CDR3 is TGTGCCAGCAGCTCCCTCGGGTACCAAGAGACCCAGTACTTC. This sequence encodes CASSSLGYQETQYF.